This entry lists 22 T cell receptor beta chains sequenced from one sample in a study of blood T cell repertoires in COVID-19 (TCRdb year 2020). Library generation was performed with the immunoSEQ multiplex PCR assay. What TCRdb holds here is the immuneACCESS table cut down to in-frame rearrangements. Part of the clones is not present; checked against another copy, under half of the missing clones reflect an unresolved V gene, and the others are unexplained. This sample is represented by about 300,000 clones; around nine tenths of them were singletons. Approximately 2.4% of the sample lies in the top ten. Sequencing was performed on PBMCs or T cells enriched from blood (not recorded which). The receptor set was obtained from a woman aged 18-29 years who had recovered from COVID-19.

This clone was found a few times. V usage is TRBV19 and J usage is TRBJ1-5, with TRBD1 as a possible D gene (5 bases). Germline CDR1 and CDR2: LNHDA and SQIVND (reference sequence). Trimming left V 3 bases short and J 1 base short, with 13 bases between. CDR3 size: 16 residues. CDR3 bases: TGTGCCAGTAGTATCAACAGGCAGCCAAGCAATCAGCCCCAGCATTTT. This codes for CASSINRQPSNQPQHF.

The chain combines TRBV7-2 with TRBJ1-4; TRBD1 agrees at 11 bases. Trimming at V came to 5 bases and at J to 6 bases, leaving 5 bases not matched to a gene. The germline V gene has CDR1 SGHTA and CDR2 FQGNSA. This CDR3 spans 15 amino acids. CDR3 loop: CASSQPGQGDEKLFF. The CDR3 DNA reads TGTGCCAGCAGCCAACCGGGACAGGGGGATGAAAAACTGTTTTTT.

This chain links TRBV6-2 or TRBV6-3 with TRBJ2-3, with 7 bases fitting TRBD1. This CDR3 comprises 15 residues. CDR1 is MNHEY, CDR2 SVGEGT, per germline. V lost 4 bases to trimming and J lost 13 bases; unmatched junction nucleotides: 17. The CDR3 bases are TGTGCCAGCAGTTGGGTTTATGAGCGGACAGGTGGGGAGTATTTT. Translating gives CASSWVYERTGGEYF.

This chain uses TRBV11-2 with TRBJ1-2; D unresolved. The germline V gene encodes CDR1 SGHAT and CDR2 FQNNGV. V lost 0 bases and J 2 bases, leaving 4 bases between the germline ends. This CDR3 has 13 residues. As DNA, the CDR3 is TGTGCCAGCAGCTTAGATCTCAACTATGGCTACACCTTC. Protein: CASSLDLNYGYTF.

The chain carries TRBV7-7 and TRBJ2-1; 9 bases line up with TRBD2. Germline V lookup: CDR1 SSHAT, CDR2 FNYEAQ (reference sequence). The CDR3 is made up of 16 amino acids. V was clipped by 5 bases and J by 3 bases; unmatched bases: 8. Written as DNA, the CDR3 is TGTGCCAGCAGCGCCCATCCAGCGGGAGGCTACAATGAGCAGTTCTTC. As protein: CASSAHPAGGYNEQFF.

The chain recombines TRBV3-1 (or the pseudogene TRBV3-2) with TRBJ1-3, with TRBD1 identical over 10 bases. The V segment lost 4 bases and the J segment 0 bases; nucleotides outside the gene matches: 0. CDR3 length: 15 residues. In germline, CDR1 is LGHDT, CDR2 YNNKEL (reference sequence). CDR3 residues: CASSRDRGSGNTIYF. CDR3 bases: TGTGCCAGCAGCCGGGACAGGGGCTCTGGAAACACCATATATTTT.

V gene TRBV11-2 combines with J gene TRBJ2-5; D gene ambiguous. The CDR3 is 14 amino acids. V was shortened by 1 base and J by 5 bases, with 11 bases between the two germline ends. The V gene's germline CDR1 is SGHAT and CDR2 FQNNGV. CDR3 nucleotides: TGTGCCAGCAGCTTAGTTACTGTCTTGGAGACCCAGTACTTC. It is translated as CASSLVTVLETQYF.

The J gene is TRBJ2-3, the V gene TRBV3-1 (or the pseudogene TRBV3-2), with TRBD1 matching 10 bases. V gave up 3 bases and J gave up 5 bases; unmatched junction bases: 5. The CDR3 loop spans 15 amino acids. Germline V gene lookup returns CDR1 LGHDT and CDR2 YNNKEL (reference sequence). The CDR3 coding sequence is TGTGCCAGCAGCCATGGGACAGGGGCGGGAGATACGCAGTATTTT. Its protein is CASSHGTGAGDTQYF.

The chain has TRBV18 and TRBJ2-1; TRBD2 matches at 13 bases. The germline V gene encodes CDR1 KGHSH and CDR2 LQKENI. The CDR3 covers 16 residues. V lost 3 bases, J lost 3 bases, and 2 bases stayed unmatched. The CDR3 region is CASSPGLAGDYNEQFF. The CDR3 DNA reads TGTGCCAGCTCACCTGGACTAGCGGGGGACTACAATGAGCAGTTCTTC. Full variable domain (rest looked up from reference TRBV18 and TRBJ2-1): NAGVMQNPRHLVRRRGQEARLRCSPMKGHSHVYWYRQLPEEGLKFMVYLQKENIIDESGMPKERFSAEFPKEGPSILRIQQVVRGDSAAYFCASSPGLAGDYNEQFFGPGTRLTVL.

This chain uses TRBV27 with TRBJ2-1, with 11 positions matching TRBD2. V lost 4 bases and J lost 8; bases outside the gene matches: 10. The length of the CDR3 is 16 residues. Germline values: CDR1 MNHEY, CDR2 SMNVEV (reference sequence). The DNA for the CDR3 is TGTGCCAGCAGTTCCCCTAGCGGGAGGAGGTCCGATGAGCAGTTCTTC. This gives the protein CASSSPSGRRSDEQFF.

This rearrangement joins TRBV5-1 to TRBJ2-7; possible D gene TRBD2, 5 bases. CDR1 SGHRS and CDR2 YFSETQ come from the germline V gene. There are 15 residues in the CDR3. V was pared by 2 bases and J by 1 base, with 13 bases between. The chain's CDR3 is CASSFSTGRSYEQYF. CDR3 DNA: TGCGCCAGCAGCTTCTCGACGGGGAGATCCTACGAGCAGTACTTC.

The CDR3, as DNA: TGTGCCAGCAGCCCGACAAAAAGCACAGATACGCAGTATTTT. It encodes CASSPTKSTDTQYF. This chain links TRBV21-1 with TRBJ2-3; the table names TRBD1, a call not compared with the DNA. TRBV21-1 is classified as a pseudogene. The CDR3 covers 14 residues.

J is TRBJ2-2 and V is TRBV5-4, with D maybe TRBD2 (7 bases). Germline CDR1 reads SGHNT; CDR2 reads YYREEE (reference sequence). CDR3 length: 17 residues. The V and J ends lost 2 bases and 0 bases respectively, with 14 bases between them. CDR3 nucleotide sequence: TGTGCCAGCAGCTTCAATCGGGGGGCCTCGAACACCGGGGAGCTGTTTTTT. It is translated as CASSFNRGASNTGELFF.

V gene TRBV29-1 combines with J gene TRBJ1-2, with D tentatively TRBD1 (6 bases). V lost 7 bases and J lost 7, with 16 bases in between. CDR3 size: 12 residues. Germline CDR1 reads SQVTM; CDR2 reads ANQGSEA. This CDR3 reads CSGATGSGGYTF. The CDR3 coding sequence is TGCAGCGGCGCAACAGGGTCAGGTGGCTACACCTTC.

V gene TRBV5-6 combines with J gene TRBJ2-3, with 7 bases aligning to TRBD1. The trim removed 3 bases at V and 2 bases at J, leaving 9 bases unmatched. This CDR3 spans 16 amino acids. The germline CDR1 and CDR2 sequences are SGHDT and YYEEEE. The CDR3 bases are TGTGCCAGCAGCTCTTACCGGGACAGCTCCACAGATACGCAGTATTTT. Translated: CASSSYRDSSTDTQYF.

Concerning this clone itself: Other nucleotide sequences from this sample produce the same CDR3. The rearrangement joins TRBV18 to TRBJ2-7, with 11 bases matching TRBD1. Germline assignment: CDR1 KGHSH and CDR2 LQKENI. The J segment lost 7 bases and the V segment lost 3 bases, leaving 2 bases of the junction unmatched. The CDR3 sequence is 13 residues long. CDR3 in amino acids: CASSPGTGGEQYF. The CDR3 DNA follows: TGTGCCAGCTCACCTGGGACAGGGGGTGAGCAGTACTTC.

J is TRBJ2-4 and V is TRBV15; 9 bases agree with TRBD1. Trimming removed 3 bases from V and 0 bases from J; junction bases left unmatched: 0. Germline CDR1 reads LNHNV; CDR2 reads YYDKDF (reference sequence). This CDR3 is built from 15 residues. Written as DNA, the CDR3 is TGTGCCACCAGCAGGGACAGGGGAGCCAAAAACATTCAGTACTTC. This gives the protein CATSRDRGAKNIQYF.

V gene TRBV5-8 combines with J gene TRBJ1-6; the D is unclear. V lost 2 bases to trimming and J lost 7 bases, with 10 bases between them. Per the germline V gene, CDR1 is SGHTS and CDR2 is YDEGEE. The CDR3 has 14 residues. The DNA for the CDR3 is TGTGCCAGCAGCTTTGGCAGACTGAATTCACCCCTCCACTTT. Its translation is CASSFGRLNSPLHF.

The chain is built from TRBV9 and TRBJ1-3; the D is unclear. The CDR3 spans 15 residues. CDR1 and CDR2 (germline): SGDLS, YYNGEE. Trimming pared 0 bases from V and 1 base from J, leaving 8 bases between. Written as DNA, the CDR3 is TGTGCCAGCAGCGTAGAGGGAGGGTCTGGAAACACCATATATTTT. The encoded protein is CASSVEGGSGNTIYF.

CDR3 residues: CASSPSRVVAGRNEQFF. The CDR3, as DNA: TGCGCCAGCAGCCCGAGCCGAGTGGTAGCGGGGAGAAATGAGCAGTTCTTC. This sequence joins TRBV4-1 and TRBJ2-1, with TRBD2 matching 8 bases. This CDR3 contains 17 residues. From germline, CDR1 is MGHRA and CDR2 YSYEKL. Trimming took 4 bases from V and 7 from J; bases not matched to a gene: 15.

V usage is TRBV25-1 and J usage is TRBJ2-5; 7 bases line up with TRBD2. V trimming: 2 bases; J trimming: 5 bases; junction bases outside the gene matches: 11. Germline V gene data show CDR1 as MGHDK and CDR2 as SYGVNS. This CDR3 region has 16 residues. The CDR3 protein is CASSEDLLAGEETQYF. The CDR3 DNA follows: TGTGCCAGCAGTGAAGATCTCCTGGCGGGGGAGGAGACCCAGTACTTC.

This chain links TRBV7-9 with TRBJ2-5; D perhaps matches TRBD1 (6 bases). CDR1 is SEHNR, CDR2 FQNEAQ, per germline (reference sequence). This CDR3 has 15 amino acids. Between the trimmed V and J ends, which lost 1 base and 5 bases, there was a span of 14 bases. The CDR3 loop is CASSLDRVSMETQYF. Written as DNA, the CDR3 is TGTGCCAGCAGCTTAGACAGGGTGTCTATGGAGACCCAGTACTTC.